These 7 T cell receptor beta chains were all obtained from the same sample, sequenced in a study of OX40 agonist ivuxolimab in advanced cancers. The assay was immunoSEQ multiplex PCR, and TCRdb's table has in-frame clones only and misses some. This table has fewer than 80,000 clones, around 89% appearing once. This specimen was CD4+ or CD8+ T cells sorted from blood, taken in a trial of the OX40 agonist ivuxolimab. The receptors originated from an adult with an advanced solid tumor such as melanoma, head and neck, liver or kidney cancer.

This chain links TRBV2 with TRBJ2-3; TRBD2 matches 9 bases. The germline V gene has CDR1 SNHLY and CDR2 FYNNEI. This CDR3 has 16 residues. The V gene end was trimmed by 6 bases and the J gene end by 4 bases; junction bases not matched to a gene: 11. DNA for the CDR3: TGTGCCAGCAGCGGGATGAGCGGGGGGCACCCAGATACGCAGTATTTT. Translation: CASSGMSGGHPDTQYF.

In DNA, the CDR3 is TGTGCCAGCAGTTTAGGGGGGACAGGGGGCTTCGAGCAGTACTTC. Residues: CASSLGGTGGFEQYF. The J gene is TRBJ2-7, the V gene TRBV28; 12 nucleotides line up with TRBD1. J lost 6 bases, V lost 2 bases, and 5 bases had no gene match. Germline V CDR1 and CDR2: MDHEN, SYDVKM. CDR3 size: 15 residues. Complete variable domain (other parts from reference TRBV28 and TRBJ2-7): DVKVTQSSRYLVKRTGEKVFLECVQDMDHENMFWYRQDPGLGLRLIYFSYDVKMKEKGDIPEGYSVSREKKERFSLILESASTNQTSMYLCASSLGGTGGFEQYFGPGTRLTVT.

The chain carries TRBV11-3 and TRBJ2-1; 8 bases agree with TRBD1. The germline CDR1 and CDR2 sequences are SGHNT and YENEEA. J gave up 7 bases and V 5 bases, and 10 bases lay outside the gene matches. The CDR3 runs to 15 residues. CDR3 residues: CASSTGGARGNEQFF. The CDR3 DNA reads TGTGCCAGCAGCACAGGGGGAGCGCGTGGAAATGAGCAGTTCTTC.

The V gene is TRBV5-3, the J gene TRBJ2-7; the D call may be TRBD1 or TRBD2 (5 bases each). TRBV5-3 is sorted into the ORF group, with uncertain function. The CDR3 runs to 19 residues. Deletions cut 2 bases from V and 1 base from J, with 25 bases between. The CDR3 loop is CARSFGTPSRGRCSYEQYF. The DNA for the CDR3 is TGTGCCAGAAGCTTTGGGACCCCCTCCCGGGGCAGGTGTTCCTACGAGCAGTACTTC.

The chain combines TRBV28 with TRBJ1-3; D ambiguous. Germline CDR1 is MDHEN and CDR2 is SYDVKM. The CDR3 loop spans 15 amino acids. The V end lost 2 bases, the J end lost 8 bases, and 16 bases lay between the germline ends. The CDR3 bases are TGTGCCAGCAGTTTAAGGCCACCTTGGATGGACACCATATATTTT. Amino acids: CASSLRPPWMDTIYF.

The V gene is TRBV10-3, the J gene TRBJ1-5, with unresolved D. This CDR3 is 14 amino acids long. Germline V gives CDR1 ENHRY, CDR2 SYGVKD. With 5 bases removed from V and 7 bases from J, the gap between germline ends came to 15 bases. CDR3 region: CAISRTTTGQPQHF. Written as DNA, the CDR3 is TGTGCCATCAGTCGTACGACAACGGGACAGCCCCAGCATTTT.

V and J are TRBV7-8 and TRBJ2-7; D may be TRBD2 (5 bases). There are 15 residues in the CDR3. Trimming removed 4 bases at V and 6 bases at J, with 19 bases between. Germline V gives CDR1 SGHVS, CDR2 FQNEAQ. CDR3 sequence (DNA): TGTGCCAGCAGCTCATTCCCGCGGGTTGCCTCCGAGCAGTACTTC. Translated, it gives CASSSFPRVASEQYF.